This section outlines one T cell receptor (beta chain) sequence together with its context. The germline V gene has CDR1 KGHSH and CDR2 LQKENI. This CDR3 has 16 amino acids. The ends were cut back, 6 bases at V and 0 bases at J, with 17 bases in the middle. This record belongs to a study of memory CD4+ T cells and cytomegalovirus serostatus. Single viable CD3+CD4+CD8-CD45RO+ cells were sorted as the memory CD4+ T cells. CMV serostatus came from serum IgG against pp150, pp28, p38, p52. Generated by immunoSEQ multiplex PCR, the TCRdb table keeps only in-frame clones and is missing some. The table lists about 50,000 clones, about three quarters of them singletons.

V is TRBV18 and J is TRBJ1-1; D might be TRBD1 (6 bases). The sequence was collected from an adult in good health and CMV-seronegative. The sequenced material came from memory CD4+ T cells from blood. CDR3 sequence (DNA): TGTGCCAGCTCCTTTGGGACACCGGATATGAACACTGAAGCTTTCTTT. It is translated as CASSFGTPDMNTEAFF. Based on the CDR3 plus reference TRBV18 and TRBJ1-1, the full variable domain is NAGVMQNPRHLVRRRGQEARLRCSPMKGHSHVYWYRQLPEEGLKFMVYLQKENIIDESGMPKERFSAEFPKEGPSILRIQQVVRGDSAAYFCASSFGTPDMNTEAFFGQGTRLTVV.